This T cell receptor beta chain was captured in a study of metastatic and nonmetastatic thyroid tumors. Study summary: For malignant and benign thyroid patients, tumor or nodule tissue and blood were the sources whose repertoires were compared.

This clone is termed medium-sized. The CDR3 covers 14 residues. Germline loops: CDR1 DFQATT, CDR2 SNEGSKA (reference sequence). The V gene lost 3 bases and the J gene lost 3 bases, with 15 bases spanning the gap. Under the authors' procedure: Across clinicopathological groups, CDR3 differences served as the basis for building a distant-metastasis classifier for papillary thyroid cancer. TCRdb re-clonotyped the PCR reads via MiXCR. The V and J calls shown here were made by TCRdb, not taken from the authors' results. The sample holds some 4,300 clones, under 30% seen once. Patients underwent thyroid surgery, and none had received any treatment before it.

Sequencing used tumor tissue. The source is a male donor with papillary thyroid cancer or a benign thyroid nodule (not recorded which). Some clones in this sample may be carry-over from other donors' samples. J is TRBJ2-7 and V is TRBV20-1; D gene unclear. For the CDR3, the DNA is TGCAGTGCTAGTTGCGGCGGCGGAATCTACGAGCAGTACTTC. Protein product: CSASCGGGIYEQYF.